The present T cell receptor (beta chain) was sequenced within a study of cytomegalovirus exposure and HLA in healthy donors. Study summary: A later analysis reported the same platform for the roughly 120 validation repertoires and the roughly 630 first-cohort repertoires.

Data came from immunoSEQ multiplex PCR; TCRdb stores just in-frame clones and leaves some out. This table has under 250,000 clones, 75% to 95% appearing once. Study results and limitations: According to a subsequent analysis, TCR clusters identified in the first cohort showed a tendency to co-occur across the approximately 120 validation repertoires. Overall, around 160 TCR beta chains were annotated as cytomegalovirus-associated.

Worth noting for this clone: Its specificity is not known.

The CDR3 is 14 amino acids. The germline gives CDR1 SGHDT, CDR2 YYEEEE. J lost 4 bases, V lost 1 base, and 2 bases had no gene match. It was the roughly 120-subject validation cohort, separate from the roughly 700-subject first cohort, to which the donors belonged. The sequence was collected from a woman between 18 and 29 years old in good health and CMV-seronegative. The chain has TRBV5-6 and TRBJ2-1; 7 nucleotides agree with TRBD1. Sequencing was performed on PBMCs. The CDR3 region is CASSLKDRYNEQFF. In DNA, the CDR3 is TGTGCCAGCAGCTTGAAGGACAGGTACAATGAGCAGTTCTTC. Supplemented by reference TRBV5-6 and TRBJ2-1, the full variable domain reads DAGVTQSPTHLIKTRGQQVTLRCSPKSGHDTVSWYQQALGQGPQFIFQYYEEEERQRGNFPDRFSGHQFPNYSSELNVNALLLGDSALYLCASSLKDRYNEQFFGPGTRLTVL.